Following are 28 T cell receptor beta chains from one sample sequenced in a study of blood T cells in healthy people across ages. The second PCR ran about 6 to 11 cycles with a sample-barcoded 5' primer and J-beta primers. TCRdb itself ran the 5' RACE reads through MiXCR, one entry per CDR3 protein. The sample carries 1.5 million to 2 million distinct CDR3 sequences, roughly a third recorded once. The sample comprised blood. These receptors originate from a woman in her 30s in good health.

This clonotype was observed a handful of times. The chain joins TRBV12-3 or TRBV12-4 to TRBJ2-1; 7 bases fit TRBD2. The CDR3 is 14 amino acids. Germline trimming cut 7 bases from V and 5 bases from J; bases unmatched to any gene: 8. The CDR3 nucleotides are TGTGCCAGCACCGCCGGGGGGAGGAACAATGAGCAGTTCTTC. It translates to CASTAGGRNNEQFF.

There are a few counts of this clonotype. The chain has TRBV6-6 and TRBJ2-1; D remains ambiguous. The germline CDR1 and CDR2 sequences are MNHNY and SVGAGI (reference sequence). This CDR3 comprises 15 residues. Trimming stripped 2 bases from V and 3 bases from J, with 11 bases between. DNA of the CDR3: TGTGCCAGCAGTTACCAAGTTGGCTTCTACAATGAGCAGTTCTTC. It translates to CASSYQVGFYNEQFF.

The genes are TRBV7-2 and TRBJ2-2; D tentatively reads TRBD1 or TRBD2 (6 bases each). The CDR3 is 14 amino acids. CDR1 SGHTA and CDR2 FQGNSA come from the germline V gene. Trimming pared 2 bases from V and 8 bases from J, leaving 12 bases between. The CDR3: CASSLWRGAGELFF. DNA for the CDR3: TGTGCCAGCAGCTTATGGAGGGGGGCAGGGGAGCTGTTTTTT.

The CDR3 bases are TGTGCCATCAGTGAGTTCGCGGGAGAGTCGGATACGCAGTATTTT. It codes for CAISEFAGESDTQYF. The V gene is TRBV10-3, the J gene TRBJ2-3, with 7 bases fitting TRBD2. V shed 1 base and J 6 bases; nucleotides not matched to a gene: 7. The germline CDR1 and CDR2 sequences are ENHRY and SYGVKD. The CDR3 has 15 residues.

Points on this clonotype: This may be a read error: a much more frequent sequence differs by one nucleotide. CDR3 coding DNA: TGTGCCACCAGCGGAGGACTGGCTCGAGACGAGCAGTACTTC. Translating it yields CATSGGLARDEQYF. The gene calls are TRBV10-3 and TRBJ2-7, with D possibly matching TRBD2 (5 bases). The CDR3 is 14 residues long. V gave up 10 bases and J gave up 5 bases, with 21 bases separating them. In germline, CDR1 is ENHRY, CDR2 SYGVKD.

The genes are TRBV27 and TRBJ2-3; 11 nucleotides line up with TRBD2. This CDR3 has 15 residues. Unmatched junction bases numbered 9, after V lost 9 bases and J lost 4 bases. Germline CDR1 is MNHEY and CDR2 is SMNVEV (reference sequence). The CDR3 is CARLRLAGGSDTQYF. In nucleotides, the CDR3 is TGTGCCAGGTTGCGGCTAGCGGGAGGATCAGATACGCAGTATTTT.

Only a few counts were recorded for this clonotype. The chain uses TRBV4-2 and TRBJ2-7; D is perhaps TRBD1 (6 bases). V lost 2 bases, J lost 3 bases, and 14 bases lay in between. CDR1 is LGHNA, CDR2 YNFKEQ, per germline. The CDR3 spans 15 residues. The DNA for the CDR3 is TGTGCCAGCAGCCAACACAGGGATAAGGGCTACGAGCAGTACTTC. Protein sequence: CASSQHRDKGYEQYF.

The chain employs TRBV12-3 or TRBV12-4 and TRBJ1-4, with a possible D match to TRBD1 (5 bases). The V end was cut by 5 bases, the J end by 8 bases, with 15 bases between. This CDR3 contains 14 residues. As DNA, the CDR3 is TGTGCCAGCAGTCCCAGGGAATTAAGCGAAAAACTGTTTTTT. It yields the protein CASSPRELSEKLFF.

The chain combines TRBV7-3 with TRBJ2-1; 8 bases are a match to TRBD2. V lost 6 bases, J lost 2 bases, and 12 bases stayed unmatched. The germline gives CDR1 SGHTA, CDR2 FQGTGA. The CDR3 has 17 residues. In nucleotides, the CDR3 is TGTGCCAGCAGTTCCGCCTCTGGCGGGGGGACCTACAATGAGCAGTTCTTC. Its translation: CASSSASGGGTYNEQFF.

J is TRBJ2-1 and V is TRBV29-1; the D gene is possibly TRBD2 (7 bases). This CDR3 has 15 amino acids. CDR1 and CDR2 (germline): SQVTM, ANQGSEA. V was trimmed by 7 bases and J by 6 bases, leaving 22 bases between them. The CDR3 DNA sequence: TGCAGCGCCAAAAGGGGGGCTAGCGGAACCAATGAGCAGTTCTTC. Its protein is CSAKRGASGTNEQFF.

The chain has TRBV20-1 and TRBJ2-2; TRBD1 might be the D (5 bases). This CDR3 is built from 14 residues. V lost 4 bases and J lost 1, with 10 bases in between. The V gene's germline CDR1 is DFQATT and CDR2 SNEGSKA (reference sequence). Here the CDR3 reads CSAKGIRNTGELFF. CDR3 nucleotides: TGCAGTGCTAAGGGGATCAGGAACACCGGGGAGCTGTTTTTT.

This clonotype was picked up a small number of times. The chain uses TRBV12-3 or TRBV12-4 and TRBJ2-3; 8 bases align to TRBD2. This CDR3 has 17 residues. J was trimmed by 0 bases and V by 1 base; bases with no gene match: 6. The CDR3 DNA follows: TGTGCCAGCAGTTTAGGTTGGCGGGGGGCTAGCACAGATACGCAGTATTTT. Translating it yields CASSLGWRGASTDTQYF.

This sequence joins TRBV20-1 and TRBJ1-1, with D perhaps matching TRBD1 (5 bases). V was trimmed by 7 bases and J by 3 bases, leaving 15 bases between them. The CDR3 totals 13 residues. CDR1 is DFQATT, CDR2 SNEGSKA, per germline (reference sequence). CDR3 loop: CSGRTPSDTEAFF. The DNA for the CDR3 is TGCAGTGGAAGGACACCCTCGGACACTGAAGCTTTCTTT.

The chain couples TRBV27 to TRBJ2-3, with 7 bases matching TRBD2. Germline loops: CDR1 MNHEY, CDR2 SMNVEV (reference sequence). There are 15 residues in the CDR3. Unmatched junction bases numbered 8, after V lost 5 bases and J lost 3 bases. CDR3 protein: CASSNPGRGTDTQYF. The CDR3 DNA follows: TGTGCCAGCAGTAACCCGGGGAGGGGTACAGATACGCAGTATTTT.

This clonotype was seen many times. This chain uses TRBV4-1 with TRBJ2-4; TRBD2 aligns across 9 bases. CDR1 and CDR2 (germline): MGHRA, YSYEKL. The CDR3 has 21 residues. Losses at the gene ends were 0 bases for V and 2 bases for J; bases not matched to a gene: 17. The DNA of the CDR3 is TGCGCCAGCAGCCAAGAGAGTCAGCCTCTGCGGGCTAGCGGGACCAAAAACATTCAGTACTTC. Its protein product is CASSQESQPLRASGTKNIQYF.

About this clonotype itself: With a much larger clone just one base away, this may be a read error. The chain employs TRBV6-6 and TRBJ1-1; TRBD1 matches 8 bases. The CDR3 is made up of 16 amino acids. Germline V gives CDR1 MNHNY, CDR2 SVGAGI (reference sequence). The CDR3 is CASNFGQGGRSTEAFF. The DNA for the CDR3 is TGCGCCAGCAACTTCGGACAGGGCGGGAGGAGCACTGAAGCTTTCTTT.

The chain uses TRBV24-1 and TRBJ2-3, with 10 bases lining up with TRBD1. This CDR3 has 15 residues. V lost 4 bases to trimming and J lost 4 bases; unmatched junction nucleotides: 4. Germline CDR1 KGHDR, CDR2 SFDVKD. CDR3 sequence: CATSDPTGGADTQYF. Here the CDR3 DNA reads TGTGCCACCAGTGACCCGACAGGGGGCGCAGATACGCAGTATTTT.

This sequence joins TRBV7-6 and TRBJ2-5; D is ambiguous. Trimming stripped 5 bases from V and 4 bases from J, with 20 bases between. The CDR3 length is 16 residues. In germline, CDR1 is SGHVS, CDR2 FNYEAQ. The CDR3 loop is CASSAKPMEVGETQYF. The CDR3 DNA reads as TGTGCCAGCAGCGCCAAACCCATGGAAGTTGGAGAGACCCAGTACTTC.

The chain links TRBV20-1 to TRBJ2-7, with TRBD1 identical over 9 bases. J gave up 3 bases and V 0 bases, and 9 bases lay outside the gene matches. The germline V gene has CDR1 DFQATT and CDR2 SNEGSKA (reference sequence). The CDR3 runs 16 residues. The CDR3: CSARDPDRGSLYEQYF. The CDR3 DNA follows: TGCAGTGCTAGAGATCCGGACAGGGGCTCTCTCTACGAGCAGTACTTC.

The chain links TRBV11-2 to TRBJ2-4, with D possibly being TRBD1 (6 bases). The J call may be faulty, since TRBJ2-7 better matches the DNA end. The CDR3 is 13 residues long. Germline V gives CDR1 SGHAT, CDR2 FQNNGV. In nucleotides, the CDR3 is TGTGCCAGCAGCTCCTACAGGGTTGACGAGCAGTACTTC. It codes for CASSSYRVDEQYF.

The V and J genes are TRBV5-6 and TRBJ2-1; D gene ambiguous. The germline CDR1 and CDR2 sequences are SGHDT and YYEEEE. The CDR3 covers 18 residues. The V and J ends lost 1 base and 8 bases respectively, with 25 bases between them. DNA for the CDR3: TGTGCCAGCAGCTTGCTGTCCCGGATCGAGCACCCTCAGCATGAGCAGTTCTTC. This gives the protein CASSLLSRIEHPQHEQFF. The variable domain in full, with the rest retrieved from reference TRBV5-6 and TRBJ2-1, is DAGVTQSPTHLIKTRGQQVTLRCSPKSGHDTVSWYQQALGQGPQFIFQYYEEEERQRGNFPDRFSGHQFPNYSSELNVNALLLGDSALYLCASSLLSRIEHPQHEQFFGPGTRLTVL.

The J gene is TRBJ2-7, the V gene TRBV24-1; no definite D call. Germline loops: CDR1 KGHDR, CDR2 SFDVKD. Trimming stripped 6 bases from V and 5 bases from J, with 13 bases between. This CDR3 is built from 13 residues. CDR3 residues: CATSPGVNNEQYF. CDR3 nucleotide sequence: TGTGCCACCAGTCCTGGGGTTAACAACGAGCAGTACTTC.

In the case of this clonotype: Since a much larger clone is just one base distant, this may be a read error. This chain links TRBV14 with TRBJ2-7; 7 bases are shared with TRBD2. The CDR3 is 15 residues long. The germline CDR1 and CDR2 sequences are SGHDN and FVKESK. V was pared by 6 bases and J by 6 bases, with 14 bases of the junction left unmatched. The DNA for the CDR3 is TGTGCCAGCAGAATCTCGGGAGGCCGAGGTGGCGAGCAGTACTTC. The encoded protein is CASRISGGRGGEQYF.

A few counts support this clonotype. The chain is built from TRBV4-1 and TRBJ1-1; a possible D gene is TRBD1 (5 bases). CDR1 MGHRA and CDR2 YSYEKL come from the germline V gene. V was clipped by 2 bases and J by 5 bases, with 9 bases between them. CDR3 length equals 13 residues. The CDR3 region has the DNA TGCGCCAGCAGCCAAATTGGGGGGACTGAAGCTTTCTTT. It codes for CASSQIGGTEAFF.

This clonotype was found a few times. The chain recombines TRBV9 with TRBJ2-1; 11 nucleotides agree with TRBD2. The CDR3 sequence is 17 residues long. The V and J ends lost 0 bases and 3 bases, in that order; junction bases with no gene match: 5. The germline V gene encodes CDR1 SGDLS and CDR2 YYNGEE. CDR3 residues: CASSVGLAGRGYNEQFF. Here the CDR3 DNA reads TGTGCCAGCAGCGTAGGACTAGCGGGGAGGGGCTACAATGAGCAGTTCTTC.

The chain carries TRBV27 and TRBJ1-2; 7 bases align to TRBD1. Germline CDR1 is MNHEY and CDR2 is SMNVEV (reference sequence). J lost 5 bases, V lost 5 bases, and 11 bases had no gene match. The CDR3 spans 15 residues. CDR3 nucleotide sequence: TGTGCCAGCAGTCCGCGCAGTCGGGACAGTTATGGCTACACCTTC. Translation gives CASSPRSRDSYGYTF.

The chain combines TRBV5-1 with TRBJ2-1; D is ambiguous. V was clipped by 4 bases and J by 8 bases, with 7 bases between them. CDR3 size: 11 residues. Germline V gives CDR1 SGHRS, CDR2 YFSETQ. CDR3 sequence reads: CASSLQYEQFF. The CDR3 DNA is TGCGCCAGCAGCCTACAATATGAGCAGTTCTTC.

The CDR3 loop is CASSQLEGNYGYTF. The CDR3 DNA reads TGTGCCAGCAGCCAGCTTGAGGGCAACTATGGCTACACCTTC. The chain carries TRBV3-1 and TRBJ1-2; D is ambiguous. Trimming cost V 3 bases and J 2 bases, with 10 bases left between them. CDR1 is LGHDT, CDR2 YNNKEL, per germline (reference sequence). The CDR3 runs to 14 residues.